This T cell receptor beta chain was sequenced in a study of blood T cell repertoires in COVID-19 (dated by TCRdb to the early 2020s). Background on the whole study: ImmuneRACE Cohort 3 recovered participants were defined by two consecutive negative NP/OP PCR tests, healthcare professional clearance, or symptom resolution. Samples from collaborators originated in the United States, Italy and Spain and spanned both the acute and convalescent phases of COVID-19. The prospective study material was composed of cDNA or gDNA derived from T cells, B-cell-depleted T cells, or PBMCs. Subjects who had been exposed to COVID-19, were actively infected with it, or had recovered from it provided the deeply sampled blood TCRbeta repertoires that made up the dataset. A freely available public database, intended as a resource for researchers studying the immune response to SARS-CoV-2, is where the repertoires were released. Samples were obtained from the ongoing ImmuneRACE study (first 160 participants) and from about 1,300 subjects provided by 6 global collaborators. The sample metadata nearly always contained a de-identified subject ID, COVID-19 status, age in years and sex. Where HLA class I and class II types were available, the types were taken from metadata supplied by the sample provider, not from assay-based typing. General conclusions and limits of the study: How much clinical and demographic metadata was included differed by source and by participant, and the metadata was provided uncurated.

Enrolling through a virtual design, the prospective study's participants ranged in age from roughly 18 to 90 years and lived across 20 to 30 United States geographic areas. Cohort assignment in the prospective study relied on participant-reported clinical history from a screening survey and a study questionnaire. Mobile phlebotomists in the prospective study collected whole blood, serum and a nasopharyngeal or oropharyngeal swab from every participant. Participants in the prospective study had the option to provide additional blood draws and questionnaires over a roughly two-month period. Before DNA extraction, prospective study blood samples were shipped either frozen or at room temperature. CDR1 and CDR2 were assigned from the germline V gene as MNHNS and SASEGT. Trimming removed 4 bases from V and 0 bases from J; the gene matches leave 2 bases unexplained. The CDR3, cysteine through phenylalanine, is 16 amino acids long. Only the CDR3 portion is preserved as DNA: 48 bases, with reading frame beginning at the first base.

The immunoSEQ Assay, a bias-controlled multiplex PCR, was used to amplify TCRbeta CDR3 regions from genomic DNA. On the study's bioinformatics: Nucleated cell counts per sample were estimated from amplification of reference gene primers within the assay. To quantify the absolute abundance of each unique TCRbeta CDR3 rearrangement, sequence reads were collapsed and filtered. For each sample, productive Simpson clonality was calculated by taking the square root of Simpson's diversity index across productive rearrangements. As stored in TCRdb, this immuneACCESS dataset retains in-frame rearrangements with V and J assigned. A fraction of the clones does not appear; measured against another copy, unresolved V genes explain less than half of the discrepancy, and the remainder lacks a known reason. The V and J calls and clone size are taken from that table; D and trimming were inferred from the DNA. The sample table shows a few hundred thousand clones, and about 87% are seen once. Together, the top ten hold approximately 1.9% of the sample.

This clone was detected once. No cognate antigen has been identified for it. No much larger clonotype is one base removed from it; base qualities were not supplied. This sequence uses TRBV6-1 and TRBJ2-6; the junction holds 8 bases that match TRBD2. The sequenced sample consisted of PBMCs or T cells enriched from blood (not recorded which). The source of this sequence is a middle-aged man in a cohort exposed to, infected with or recovered from COVID-19 (not recorded which). The base sequence is TGTGCCAGCAGTGTGGGGACTAGCTCTGGGGCCAACGTCCTGACTTTC. Its product reads: CASSVGTSSGANVLTF.